These 21 T cell receptor beta chains were all obtained from the same sample, sequenced in a study of regulatory T cells in long-lasting Graves disease. Sequencing libraries for TCR beta were prepared with iRepertoire HTBI primers and Arm-PCR of CDR3 regions. TCRdb ran MiXCR on the multiplex PCR reads and lists one entry per CDR3 protein. The table includes hundreds of thousands of distinct CDR3 sequences, roughly a sixth detected once. Sample time point: newly diagnosed GD, antithyroid drugs for less than 3 months. Scientists built the TCR library using RNA that was extracted from PBMCs. This sample also appeared in a second study, on T cells in Graves' hyperthyroidism and ophthalmopathy.

The sequenced sample was peripheral blood mononuclear cells (PBMCs), obtained at new diagnosis, from a patient treated with antithyroid drugs. These receptors were taken from a man in his forties or fifties with Graves disease.

At least ten counts were recorded for this clonotype. The rearrangement joins TRBV20-1 to TRBJ1-1; TRBD1 might be the D (5 bases). V was clipped by 5 bases and J by 5 bases, with 15 bases between them. This CDR3 has 13 residues. The germline gives CDR1 DFQATT, CDR2 SNEGSKA (reference sequence). The DNA for the CDR3 is TGCAGTGCTTATGACAGAGACGGTACTGAAGCTTTCTTT. Translated, it gives CSAYDRDGTEAFF.

This clonotype was seen only a few times. This chain uses TRBV27 with TRBJ2-7, with a possible D match to TRBD1 (5 bases). The CDR3 extends over 14 amino acids. Trimming shortened V by 3 bases and J by 2 bases, and 11 bases separated the two germline ends. Germline-derived CDR1 and CDR2 are MNHEY and SMNVEV (reference sequence). CDR3 protein: CASSFDRTTYEQYF. The DNA for the CDR3 is TGTGCCAGCAGTTTTGACAGAACTACCTACGAGCAGTACTTC.

This clonotype has more than one count but fewer than ten. The chain employs TRBV3-1 and TRBJ2-5; D is unresolved. This CDR3 contains 13 residues. The germline V gene encodes CDR1 LGHDT and CDR2 YNNKEL (reference sequence). Trimming pared 1 base from V and 2 bases from J, leaving 5 bases between. As DNA, the CDR3 is TGTGCCAGCAGCCAAGTAAATCAAGAGACCCAGTACTTC. It codes for CASSQVNQETQYF.

The rearrangement uses TRBV6-2 or TRBV6-3 and TRBJ1-5; D is unresolved. The CDR3 has 16 amino acids. V gave up 4 bases and J gave up 5 bases, with 18 bases separating them. The germline V gene encodes CDR1 MNHEY and CDR2 SVGEGT. In DNA, the CDR3 is TGTGCCAGCAGTTTGGGTGAGGGAGGCCCCGATCAGCCCCAGCATTTT. Amino acid sequence: CASSLGEGGPDQPQHF.

This clonotype has at least ten counts. V usage is TRBV28 and J usage is TRBJ2-4, with D possibly TRBD1 on 6 matching bases. The V end was cut by 3 bases, the J end by 12 bases, with 15 bases between. Per the germline V gene, CDR1 is MDHEN and CDR2 is SYDVKM. CDR3 length: 13 amino acids. CDR3 protein: CASSLSVRGGQYF. The CDR3 DNA reads TGTGCCAGCAGTTTGAGTGTCAGGGGTGGTCAGTACTTC.

This clonotype was found a few times. The CDR3 reads CASSPLGGYNEQFF. CDR3 sequence (DNA): TGTGCCAGCAGTCCCTTAGGGGGTTACAATGAGCAGTTCTTC. This chain joins TRBV6-1 and TRBJ2-1, with D tentatively TRBD1 (6 bases). CDR1 is MNHNS and CDR2 is SASEGT in the germline V gene. CDR3 length: 14 amino acids. Trimming stripped 5 bases from V and 4 bases from J, with 12 bases between.

This clonotype was recorded a few times. The genes are TRBV10-3 and TRBJ2-3; 8 nucleotides line up with TRBD2. CDR3 length: 15 residues. CDR1 is ENHRY, CDR2 SYGVKD, per germline. With 10 bases clipped from V and 0 bases from J, the junction kept 9 bases outside the gene matches. CDR3 coding DNA: TGTGCCAACTCCGGGGGGGCTTATAGCACAGATACGCAGTATTTT. Its protein is CANSGGAYSTDTQYF.

This clonotype was observed many times. An end of the junction differs from the germline gene, which may be a read error. The J gene is TRBJ1-5, the V gene TRBV28; tentatively, D is TRBD1 (5 bases). This CDR3 comprises 13 residues. The germline gives CDR1 MDHEN, CDR2 SYDVKM. CDR3 bases: TGTGCCAGCACCAACGGGACCCCCTGGAAACCGGATTTT. It codes for CASTNGTPWKPDF.

This clonotype was counted many times. V usage is TRBV7-8 and J usage is TRBJ1-1; no clear D gene. Trimming stripped 5 bases from V and 3 bases from J, with 13 bases between. Germline V CDR1 and CDR2: SGHVS, FQNEAQ. The CDR3 spans 14 residues. CDR3 nucleotide sequence: TGTGCCAGCAGCCCCCAAGACGGGTACACTGAAGCTTTCTTT. It yields the protein CASSPQDGYTEAFF.

This clonotype came up many times. The V call is TRBV12-3 or TRBV12-4, the J call TRBJ2-7; the D gene could be TRBD1 or TRBD2 (5 bases each). Trimming removed 7 bases at V and 2 bases at J, with 15 bases between. This CDR3 is built from 14 residues. The DNA for the CDR3 is TGTGCCAGCAATCGGGACGGCAAAACCTACGAGCAGTACTTC. Translation: CASNRDGKTYEQYF.

To note about this clonotype: A clone one base away is much larger, so this may be a read error. Since the CDR3 does not end with the conserved phenylalanine or tryptophan, this likely comes from a read error. The chain combines TRBV12-3 or TRBV12-4 with TRBJ1-5, with D tentatively TRBD1 (6 bases). Trimming pared 6 bases from V and 9 bases from J, leaving 9 bases between. The CDR3 has 11 residues. The chain's CDR3 is CASSRGLPQHL. The DNA for the CDR3 is TGTGCCAGCAGCAGGGGCCTGCCCCAGCATTTG.

This clonotype was observed at least ten times. The gene calls are TRBV30 and TRBJ2-7; 11 nucleotides align to TRBD2. Trimming cost V 3 bases and J 3 bases; bases outside gene matches: 7. The CDR3 is 15 amino acids. Germline loops: CDR1 GTSNPN, CDR2 SVGIG (reference sequence). CDR3 coding DNA: TGTGCCTGGAGCTTCACTAGCGGGGGAAGCTACGAGCAGTACTTC. Its protein is CAWSFTSGGSYEQYF. Variable domain in full (rest from reference TRBV30 and TRBJ2-7): SQTIHQWPATLVQPVGSPLSLECTVEGTSNPNLYWYRQAAGRGLQLLFYSVGIGQISSEVPQNLSASRPQDRQFILSSKKLLLSDSGFYLCAWSFTSGGSYEQYFGPGTRLTVT.

This clonotype was recorded at least ten times. The rearrangement uses TRBV7-2 and TRBJ2-1, with D possibly TRBD1 on 5 matching bases. This CDR3 has 18 residues. Trimming took 2 bases from V and 2 from J, leaving 19 bases between them. Germline V gene data show CDR1 as SGHTA and CDR2 as FQGNSA. Here the CDR3 DNA reads TGTGCCAGCAGCTTATCAGTATACGCAAGGACAACCTACAATGAGCAGTTCTTC. Its protein is CASSLSVYARTTYNEQFF.

This clonotype was counted at least ten times. The chain uses TRBV2 and TRBJ2-3; TRBD2 matches 8 bases. With 8 bases clipped from V and 9 bases from J, the junction kept 7 bases outside the gene matches. From germline, CDR1 is SNHLY and CDR2 FYNNEI. This CDR3 has 12 amino acids. CDR3 loop: CASLREGITQYF. The CDR3 DNA follows: TGTGCCAGCCTTCGGGAGGGGATCACGCAGTATTTT. Combining the CDR3 with reference TRBV2 and TRBJ2-3 gives the whole variable domain EPEVTQTPSHQVTQMGQEVILRCVPISNHLYFYWYRQILGQKVEFLVSFYNNEISEKSEIFDDQFSVERPDGSNFTLKIRSTKLEDSAMYFCASLREGITQYFGPGTRLTVL.

This clonotype was found many times. The chain has TRBV4-2 and TRBJ2-5, with D perhaps matching TRBD2 (5 bases). This CDR3 has 15 residues. Trimming left V 4 bases short and J 5 bases short, with 17 bases between. Germline lookup yields CDR1 LGHNA and CDR2 YNFKEQ. The CDR3 bases are TGTGCCAGCAGCCTCATGCCGGACTGGCCGGAGACCCAGTACTTC. It specifies CASSLMPDWPETQYF.

Many counts were recorded for this clonotype. The CDR3 nucleotides are TGCGCCAGCAGCTTCGGTAGAGGGGCGAACACTGAAGCTTTCTTT. Translated: CASSFGRGANTEAFF. The rearrangement joins TRBV5-1 to TRBJ1-1; perhaps TRBD1 as D (5 bases). CDR1 is SGHRS, CDR2 YFSETQ, per germline. The V end was cut by 2 bases, the J end by 1 base, with 12 bases between. The CDR3 consists of 15 residues.

This clonotype appeared many times. The chain has TRBV2 and TRBJ1-1, with D possibly being TRBD1 (5 bases). V lost 3 bases and J 0 bases, leaving 11 bases between the germline ends. Germline V CDR1 and CDR2: SNHLY, FYNNEI. The CDR3 has 15 amino acids. CDR3 residues: CASSDRAGMNTEAFF. The CDR3 bases are TGTGCCAGCAGTGACAGGGCGGGAATGAACACTGAAGCTTTCTTT.

This clonotype has ten or more counts. This sequence joins TRBV18 and TRBJ2-4; D is ambiguous. There are 15 residues in the CDR3. V lost 1 base to trimming and J lost 0 bases, with 7 bases between them. The germline gives CDR1 KGHSH, CDR2 LQKENI. This CDR3 is CASSPLPSAKNIQYF. In DNA, the CDR3 is TGTGCCAGCTCACCACTCCCCTCAGCCAAAAACATTCAGTACTTC. The full variable domain, in which reference TRBV18 and TRBJ2-4 provide the parts outside the CDR3, is NAGVMQNPRHLVRRRGQEARLRCSPMKGHSHVYWYRQLPEEGLKFMVYLQKENIIDESGMPKERFSAEFPKEGPSILRIQQVVRGDSAAYFCASSPLPSAKNIQYFGAGTRLSVL.

This clonotype was counted between two and nine times. Since no conserved phenylalanine or tryptophan closes the CDR3, a read error is the likely cause. The CDR3 nucleotides are TGTGCCAGCAGCAACCAGGTGGCAGGGGATTGGAGATGGACTGAAGCTTTCTCT. Translation: CASSNQVAGDWRWTEAFS. The chain links TRBV11-3 to TRBJ1-1; TRBD1 is a possible D gene (6 bases). Germline V gene data show CDR1 as SGHNT and CDR2 as YENEEA. The V end was cut by 5 bases, the J end by 5 bases, with 27 bases between. There are 18 residues in the CDR3.

The genes are TRBV4-3 and TRBJ2-5; D may be TRBD1 or TRBD2 (5 bases each). The CDR3 consists of 17 residues. Trimming took 4 bases from V and 5 from J, leaving 23 bases between them. Germline assignment: CDR1 LGHNA and CDR2 YSLEER. The CDR3 spells CASSPGPTGRPGETQYF. The CDR3 DNA sequence: TGCGCCAGCAGCCCAGGGCCGACGGGACGGCCGGGCGAGACCCAGTACTTC.

This clonotype was observed at least ten times. CDR3 nucleotides: TGTGCCAGCTCATGGTTTCAGACTAGCACAGATACGCAGTATTTT. Protein sequence: CASSWFQTSTDTQYF. The chain links TRBV18 to TRBJ2-3; D uncertain. CDR3 length: 15 amino acids. Trimming took off 5 bases at V and 0 bases at J, with 12 bases between the two ends. Per the germline V gene, CDR1 is KGHSH and CDR2 is LQKENI.